This TCR beta chain was obtained from a study of T cell responses to AZD1222 COVID-19 vaccine. Overall study findings and caveats: Spike was spanned by vaccine-associated CD4 TCRs, with dominance at 160-218 and 743-854.

The repertoire was sequenced with immunoSEQ multiplex PCR; TCRdb's copy has only in-frame clones and lacks some. The sample holds 100,000 to 120,000 clones, approximately 90% seen once. V lost 3 bases and J 7 bases, leaving 25 bases between the germline ends. CDR3 length equals 17 residues. Germline V gene data show CDR1 as MNHEY and CDR2 as SMNVEV (reference sequence). Worth noting for this clone: The antigen is not known.

The chain uses TRBV27 and TRBJ2-7; a weak D match, TRBD2 (6 bases). Sample: peripheral blood, taken 28 days after the second AZD1222 dose. The TCR sequence derives from an adult who received the AZD1222 COVID-19 vaccine. The CDR3 reads CASSFLDRAGPTGEQYF. CDR3 in DNA: TGTGCCAGCAGTTTTTTGGACCGGGCGGGGCCTACGGGGGAGCAGTACTTC.